Below, one TCR beta chain is given with its context. Random hexamers served to reverse transcribe roughly 0.45 to 1 ug RNA. The CDR3 of TCR beta was amplified by immunoSEQ multiplex PCR across 54 Vbeta and 13 Jbeta. MiXCR, applied by TCRdb to the immunoSEQ multiplex PCR reads, yields one record per CDR3 protein. The sample lists about 150,000 distinct CDR3 sequences, 85% to 95% occurring once. The V gene's germline CDR1 is LNHDA and CDR2 SQIVND (reference sequence). This CDR3 is 15 amino acids long. V lost 2 bases and J 1 base, leaving 9 bases between the germline ends. Sequencing of TCR beta, carried out with a high-throughput approach, was applied to CD8+ and CD4+ T cells from the blood. The Susac syndrome patients fit the recently defined diagnostic criteria for definite or probable disease. These data originate in a study of CD8 T cells in Susac syndrome. Study information: Each patient with Susac syndrome, at the time of blood draw, was therapy-naive, on corticosteroids, or on intravenous immunoglobulin alone.

The chain employs TRBV19 and TRBJ1-5, with a possible D match to TRBD1 (5 bases). The sequenced sample consisted of CD8+ T cells from PBMCs. This TCR derives from a human donor with Susac syndrome. In DNA, the CDR3 is TGTGCCAGTAGTATAACCGGGGACAGCAATCAGCCCCAGCATTTT. It specifies CASSITGDSNQPQHF.